The 6 T cell receptor beta chains presented below share a single source sample, sequenced in a study of blood T cell repertoires in COVID-19. The table came from immunoSEQ multiplex PCR; TCRdb's copy has only in-frame clones and leaves some out. Seen here are 87,000 or so clones, over 80% observed once, and the top ten hold less than 2.5%. The sequenced sample consisted of peripheral blood. The receptors come from a woman between 65 and 79 years old with acute or convalescent COVID-19.

This chain uses TRBV13 with TRBJ1-2; D may be TRBD1 (6 bases). The CDR3 runs to 12 residues. Trimming cost V 5 bases and J 9 bases, with 13 bases left between them. The V gene's germline CDR1 is PRHDT and CDR2 FYEKMQ (reference sequence). The CDR3 loop reads CASSIRGWSYTF. In nucleotides, the CDR3 is TGTGCCAGCAGCATCAGGGGTTGGAGCTACACCTTC.

The rearrangement uses TRBV5-1 and TRBJ2-2, with TRBD2 matching 10 bases. J lost 6 bases, V lost 0 bases, and 5 bases had no gene match. Germline V gives CDR1 SGHRS, CDR2 YFSETQ. The CDR3 is 16 residues long. The DNA of the CDR3 is TGCGCCAGCAGCTTGGGCGGGACTAGCGTAGCCGGGGAGCTGTTTTTT. It translates to CASSLGGTSVAGELFF.

J is TRBJ1-2 and V is TRBV20-1; TRBD1 is a possible D gene (5 bases). V lost 3 bases to trimming and J lost 6 bases, with 14 bases between them. Germline CDR1 is DFQATT and CDR2 is SNEGSKA (reference sequence). CDR3 length equals 13 residues. The chain's CDR3 is CSASIETEDGYTF. The CDR3 coding sequence is TGCAGTGCTAGTATTGAGACAGAAGATGGCTACACCTTC.

The chain couples TRBV3-1 (or the pseudogene TRBV3-2) to TRBJ2-5; maybe TRBD1 (6 bases). The CDR3 has 14 amino acids. In germline, CDR1 is LGHDT, CDR2 YNNKEL (reference sequence). Between the trimmed V and J ends, which lost 2 bases and 4 bases, there was a span of 11 bases. The CDR3 coding sequence is TGTGCCAGCAGCCAATTTGTAGGGGGAGAGACCCAGTACTTC. It specifies CASSQFVGGETQYF.

This chain links TRBV6-5 with TRBJ1-5; D uncertain. Trimming took 4 bases from V and 4 from J, leaving 8 bases between them. Germline V gives CDR1 MNHEY, CDR2 SVGAGI. The CDR3 has 13 residues. CDR3: CASSSGINQPQHF. CDR3 sequence (DNA): TGTGCCAGCAGTTCGGGGATTAATCAGCCCCAGCATTTT.

The J gene is TRBJ2-4, the V gene TRBV9; a possible D gene is TRBD1 (6 bases). The CDR3 is 14 residues long. Germline CDR1 and CDR2: SGDLS and YYNGEE. The V end lost 3 bases, the J end lost 8 bases, and 15 bases lay between the germline ends. The CDR3 DNA follows: TGTGCCAGCAGCGCCCAGACAGGAACGGACATTCAGTACTTC. Translated: CASSAQTGTDIQYF.